A few counts support the clone carrying this T cell receptor (beta chain). Its antigen is undetermined. Specified treatment: approximately 9-day PBMC culture with coronavirus spike peptide pools or control peptides (ViraFEST assay). The sample comes from a study of vaccination and CD4 T cells after COVID-19. The wider study: Post-COVID sampling occurred a median around 97 days after diagnosis (range 35 to 161). Overlapping peptides of the spike proteins of SARS-CoV-2, HCoV-NL63, HCoV-OC43 and HCoV-229E were used for cell stimulation. Each control culture was treated with a CEFX pool, an HIV-1 Nef pool, or no peptide.

The CDR3 consists of 15 residues. V was shortened by 3 bases and J by 2 bases, with 13 bases between the two germline ends. An Oncomine TCR Beta short-read assay was used to sequence the DNA from cultured CD4+ T cells. Each CDR3 protein is one row after TCRdb ran MiXCR on the PCR reads. Of roughly 12,000 distinct CDR3 sequences in the sample, approximately 58% were seen once. The chain uses TRBV12-3 or TRBV12-4 and TRBJ1-2; D might be TRBD1 (6 bases). Sample: CD4+ T cells from blood, cultured in vitro, taken before SARS-CoV-2 vaccination. The TCR originated in a human donor who had recovered from COVID-19. The CDR3 sequence is CASSFTGQTNYGYTF. The CDR3 DNA follows: TGTGCCAGCAGTTTTACAGGGCAAACGAACTATGGCTACACCTTC.